The 17 T cell receptor beta chains in this list originate from one sample, sequenced in a study of T cells in Graves' hyperthyroidism and ophthalmopathy (dated by TCRdb to between 2018 and 2020). Libraries were prepared through multiplex PCR. Instrument used: Illumina HiSeq 2000. The TCR beta CDR3 regions were amplified from the RNA transcripts. A first-round RT-PCR of the TCR CDR3 used the HTBI primer set with the Qiagen OneStep RT-PCR kit. The public sequencing data were trimmed at Q25 with fastp and processed into clonotypes with MiXCR by TCRdb, which kept only in-frame beta chains. Rows merge per CDR3 protein into single entries with the most common DNA and genes. The sample table lists about 98,000 distinct CDR3 sequences, 35% to 50% of them with a count of one. The ten top clones hold 10% of the sample. Sequenced input: peripheral blood or thyroid tissue (not recorded which). These receptors originate from a woman younger than 45 with Graves' hyperthyroidism.

Comments on this clonotype: Since a much larger clone is just one base distant, this may be a read error. V is TRBV12-3 or TRBV12-4 and J is TRBJ1-2; a weak D match, TRBD1 (5 bases). The CDR3 covers 14 residues. The V gene lost 11 bases and the J gene lost 8 bases, with 24 bases spanning the gap. CDR3: CASRPGIGARGYTF. The DNA for the CDR3 is TGTGCCTCCAGGCCCGGGATAGGGGCGCGGGGCTACACCTTC.

This clonotype is medium-sized in the sample. This chain connects TRBV7-3 to TRBJ2-5; no firm D call. The CDR3 loop spans 11 amino acids. Germline-derived CDR1 and CDR2 are SGHTA and FQGTGA. Trimming removed 5 bases at V and 5 bases at J, with 6 bases between. In nucleotides, the CDR3 is TGTGCCAGCAGCGAAGGGGAGACCCAGTACTTC. This translates into CASSEGETQYF.

The CDR3 DNA reads TGTGCCAGCAGTTGGCCGGGACAGGGATGGTTCGAGCAGTACTTC. Amino acid sequence: CASSWPGQGWFEQYF. V and J are TRBV12-3 or TRBV12-4 and TRBJ2-7; the match to TRBD1 covers 9 bases. J lost 6 bases, V lost 4 bases, and 10 bases had no gene match. The CDR3 extends over 15 amino acids.

This clonotype came up many times. The genes are TRBV28 and TRBJ2-5; D may correspond to TRBD1 or TRBD2 (6 bases each). V gave up 3 bases and J gave up 2 bases, with 10 bases separating them. The germline gives CDR1 MDHEN, CDR2 SYDVKM. The CDR3 has 14 residues. The CDR3 sequence is CASSFGGTQETQYF. CDR3 bases: TGTGCCAGCAGTTTCGGCGGGACACAAGAGACCCAGTACTTC. Full variable domain (outside the CDR3, taken from reference TRBV28 and TRBJ2-5): DVKVTQSSRYLVKRTGEKVFLECVQDMDHENMFWYRQDPGLGLRLIYFSYDVKMKEKGDIPEGYSVSREKKERFSLILESASTNQTSMYLCASSFGGTQETQYFGPGTRLLVL.

In its sample, this clonotype was seen a few times. The J gene is TRBJ1-5, the V gene TRBV7-9; D is ambiguous. V was clipped by 5 bases and J by 4 bases, with 0 bases between them. Germline lookup yields CDR1 SEHNR and CDR2 FQNEAQ (reference sequence). The CDR3 is made up of 10 amino acids. In DNA, the CDR3 is TGTGCCAGCAGCAATCAGCCCCAGCATTTT. As protein: CASSNQPQHF.

This clonotype appeared many times. The rearrangement uses TRBV9 and TRBJ1-3; no definite D call. From germline, CDR1 is SGDLS and CDR2 YYNGEE. The CDR3 spans 15 residues. Trimming took 0 bases from V and 0 from J, leaving 7 bases between them. The chain's CDR3 is CASSVDIGSGNTIYF. The DNA of the CDR3 is TGTGCCAGCAGCGTAGATATCGGCTCTGGAAACACCATATATTTT.

This rearrangement joins TRBV7-6 to TRBJ2-7; 8 bases map to TRBD2. The CDR3 has 15 amino acids. CDR1 is SGHVS, CDR2 FNYEAQ, per germline. J lost 7 bases, V lost 0 bases, and 8 bases had no gene match. CDR3 sequence reads: CASSLAGGALYEQYF. The CDR3, as DNA: TGTGCCAGCAGCTTAGCCGGGGGGGCTCTTTATGAGCAGTACTTC. Filled out from reference TRBV7-6 and TRBJ2-7, the complete variable domain reads GAGVSQSPRYKVTKRGQDVALRCDPISGHVSLYWYRQALGQGPEFLTYFNYEAQQDKSGLPNDRFSAERPEGSISTLTIQRTEQRDSAMYRCASSLAGGALYEQYFGPGTRLTVT.

A word on this clonotype: The junction and the germline gene differ at one end; a read error may be behind it. The chain uses TRBV7-9 and TRBJ1-4; no firm D call. The CDR3 length is 15 residues. From germline, CDR1 is SEHNR and CDR2 FQNEAQ (reference sequence). The CDR3 DNA sequence: TGTGCCAGCAACCTCGCCGGCGGTTTAGGTGAAGAACTGTTTTTT. Its protein is CASNLAGGLGEELFF.

The chain recombines TRBV27 with TRBJ1-1, with a tentative D call TRBD1 (6 bases). The CDR3 spans 19 residues. V was trimmed by 3 bases and J by 1 base, leaving 24 bases between them. The germline CDR1 and CDR2 sequences are MNHEY and SMNVEV (reference sequence). The CDR3 spells CASSFYGPGTLDPNTEAFF. The CDR3 nucleotides read TGTGCCAGCAGTTTTTACGGTCCCGGGACACTAGATCCGAACACTGAAGCTTTCTTT.

This sequence joins TRBV5-1 and TRBJ1-1; a weak D match, TRBD1 (6 bases). The CDR3 covers 13 residues. Trimming removed 4 bases at V and 1 base at J, with 8 bases between. Per germline, CDR1 SGHRS and CDR2 YFSETQ. DNA of the CDR3: TGCGCCAGCAGCATGGACAGGAACACTGAAGCTTTCTTT. Protein sequence: CASSMDRNTEAFF.

This clonotype was detected ten times or more. The J gene is TRBJ1-5, the V gene TRBV4-2, with D perhaps matching TRBD1 (5 bases). Germline CDR1 is LGHNA and CDR2 is YNFKEQ. The CDR3 has 15 amino acids. V was pared by 3 bases and J by 0 bases, with 9 bases between. CDR3 in amino acids: CASSQGTNSNQPQHF. The CDR3 DNA sequence: TGTGCCAGCAGCCAGGGGACGAATAGCAATCAGCCCCAGCATTTT.

The chain is built from TRBV10-3 and TRBJ1-3; 8 bases align to TRBD1. V gave up 0 bases and J gave up 8 bases; unmatched junction bases: 9. CDR1 ENHRY and CDR2 SYGVKD come from the germline V gene. The CDR3 consists of 16 residues. In DNA, the CDR3 is TGTGCCATCAGTGAGTCAGGGACAGGCGATGGCTACACCATATATTTT. Residues: CAISESGTGDGYTIYF.

The chain links TRBV5-1 to TRBJ1-1; D unclear. Trimming stripped 0 bases from V and 0 bases from J, with 9 bases between. The CDR3 consists of 15 residues. Germline V gene sequence: CDR1 SGHRS, CDR2 YFSETQ. The CDR3 protein is CASSLGHGMNTEAFF. DNA of the CDR3: TGCGCCAGCAGCTTGGGACACGGAATGAACACTGAAGCTTTCTTT.

This clonotype was seen repeatedly, ten times or more. The chain is built from TRBV3-1 and TRBJ1-3, with D uncertain. Germline V CDR1 and CDR2: LGHDT, YNNKEL (reference sequence). Trimming pared 2 bases from V and 0 bases from J, leaving 8 bases between. CDR3 length: 15 residues. CDR3 sequence (DNA): TGTGCCAGCAGCCAACATGGGCTCTCTGGAAACACCATATATTTT. The encoded protein is CASSQHGLSGNTIYF.

With regard to this clonotype: A junction boundary mismatches the germline segment, possibly from a read error. The chain recombines TRBV7-9 with TRBJ1-1, with 8 bases that match TRBD1. Germline lookup yields CDR1 SEHNR and CDR2 FQNEAQ (reference sequence). CDR3 length: 16 residues. The CDR3 region has the DNA TGTGCCTGCAGCCCTCAGGGGGCTGTTGGGAACACTGAAGCTTTCTTT. Translating gives CACSPQGAVGNTEAFF.

This clonotype was picked up many times. This rearrangement joins TRBV6-2 or TRBV6-3 to TRBJ1-1; D remains ambiguous. Per germline, CDR1 MNHEY and CDR2 SVGEGT. This CDR3 has 11 residues. V dropped 6 bases and J dropped 4 bases, with 6 bases sitting between them. CDR3 sequence: CASRLGTEAFF. The DNA of the CDR3 is TGTGCCAGCAGACTCGGCACTGAAGCTTTCTTT.

This clonotype occurred once. A much larger clone lies a single base off, so this may be a read error. The CDR3 DNA reads TGTGCCAGCAGTCGACAAGGGATTGGGGCTGAAGCTCTCTTT. This encodes CASSRQGIGAEALF. The V and J genes are TRBV12-3 or TRBV12-4 and TRBJ1-1; TRBD1 might be the D (5 bases). There are 14 residues in the CDR3.